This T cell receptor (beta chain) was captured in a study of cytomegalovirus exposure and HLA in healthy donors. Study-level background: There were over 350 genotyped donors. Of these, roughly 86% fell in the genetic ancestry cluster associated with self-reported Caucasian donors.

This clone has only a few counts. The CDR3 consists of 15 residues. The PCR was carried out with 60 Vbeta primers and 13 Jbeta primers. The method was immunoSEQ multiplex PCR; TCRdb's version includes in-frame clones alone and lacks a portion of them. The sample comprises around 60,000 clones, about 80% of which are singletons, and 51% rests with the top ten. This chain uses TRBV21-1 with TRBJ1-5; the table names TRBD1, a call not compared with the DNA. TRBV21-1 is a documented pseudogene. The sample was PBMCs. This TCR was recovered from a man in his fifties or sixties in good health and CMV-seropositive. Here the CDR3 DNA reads TGTGCCAGCAGCAGACCGGGACAGGGTAGTCAGCCCCAGCATTTT. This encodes CASSRPGQGSQPQHF.